A selection of T cell receptor beta chains follows, all from one sample in a study of blood T cell repertoires in COVID-19. Sequenced by immunoSEQ multiplex PCR; TCRdb stores in-frame clones only, minus some. The data hold about 280,000 clones, with 85% observed a single time. The sequenced sample was peripheral blood. Source of these receptors: a human donor in a cohort sampled during active COVID-19. CDR3s include the opening cysteine and the closing phenylalanine or tryptophan. Each record gives: V gene, D gene, clone size, J gene, CDR3 protein, CDR3 DNA. The D gene is left open where the match is weak. Clone size is shown for a subset of rows, as once, few, many or a class of expanded clone.

TRBV4-3	NA	NA	TRBJ2-5	CASSQGTGQETQYF	TGCGCCAGCAGCCAAGGAACAGGGCAAGAGACCCAGTACTTC
TRBV7-3	TRBD2	NA	TRBJ2-1	CASSLASGRTPSSYNEQFF	TGTGCCAGCAGCTTAGCTAGCGGGAGGACGCCGAGCTCCTACAATGAGCAGTTCTTC
TRBV25-1	NA	NA	TRBJ1-1	CASRRVANTEAFF	TGTGCCAGCAGGAGGGTGGCGAACACTGAAGCTTTCTTT
TRBV3-1/TRBV3-2	TRBD2	once	TRBJ2-7	CASSLLDGSGGQYF	TGTGCCAGCAGCCTTCTCGACGGTAGCGGGGGGCAGTACTTC
TRBV15	TRBD1	NA	TRBJ2-5	CATIRLFGQGRRETQYF	TGTGCCACCATCCGACTATTCGGACAGGGACGTCGAGAGACCCAGTACTTC
TRBV5-1	TRBD2	NA	TRBJ2-3	CASRLAVNTDTQYF	TGCGCCAGCAGACTAGCGGTTAACACAGATACGCAGTATTTT
TRBV19	TRBD1	NA	TRBJ1-5	CASGFDRGFQPQHF	TGTGCCAGTGGATTTGACAGGGGGTTTCAGCCCCAGCATTTT
TRBV2	NA	NA	TRBJ1-6	CATVGGDNSPLHF	TGTGCCACAGTAGGGGGGGATAATTCACCCCTCCACTTT
TRBV18	NA	NA	TRBJ1-1	CASSSIQGGGTEAFF	TGTGCCAGCTCATCCATACAGGGCGGAGGCACTGAAGCTTTCTTT
TRBV6-5	NA	NA	TRBJ1-1	CASSGQLNTEAFF	TGTGCCAGCAGCGGACAGTTAAACACTGAAGCTTTCTTT
TRBV5-4	NA	NA	TRBJ1-5	CASSLGTERGQPQHF	TGTGCCAGCAGCTTGGGGACAGAAAGAGGGCAGCCCCAGCATTTT
TRBV7-2	NA	once	TRBJ1-5	CASSNRGGDQPQHF	TGTGCCAGCAGCAATAGGGGGGGGGATCAGCCCCAGCATTTT
TRBV4-2	TRBD1	NA	TRBJ2-3	CASSQDQGEGDTQYF	TGTGCCAGCAGCCAAGATCAGGGGGAAGGAGATACGCAGTATTTT
TRBV5-1	TRBD1	once	TRBJ2-3	CASSGGQVTDTQYF	TGCGCCAGCTCCGGGGGACAGGTCACAGATACGCAGTATTTT
TRBV2	TRBD2	NA	TRBJ2-2	CASRGRTNTGELFF	TGTGCCAGCCGCGGGAGAACGAACACCGGGGAGCTGTTTTTT
TRBV19	TRBD2	NA	TRBJ2-1	CASSPGAGTSGRNRFF	TGTGCCAGTAGTCCCGGAGCCGGGACTAGCGGGAGGAATCGGTTCTTC
TRBV18	TRBD1	NA	TRBJ2-7	CASSLPGQGGEQYF	TGTGCCAGCTCACTACCGGGACAGGGTGGAGAGCAGTACTTC
TRBV7-9	NA	NA	TRBJ2-1	CASSLSRSDNEQFF	TGTGCCAGCAGCCTCTCGCGGAGCGACAATGAGCAGTTCTTC
TRBV29-1	NA	NA	TRBJ1-2	CSVFGAEISGGYTF	TGCAGCGTTTTTGGGGCCGAGATATCTGGTGGCTACACCTTC
TRBV5-1	NA	NA	TRBJ2-1	CASRGATGLFDDDEQFF	TGCGCCAGCAGGGGAGCAACCGGACTTTTTGATGACGATGAGCAGTTCTTC
TRBV6-6	NA	few	TRBJ2-7	CASSLPVPSEQYF	TGTGCCAGCAGCCTCCCCGTTCCCTCCGAGCAGTACTTC
TRBV3-1/TRBV3-2	TRBD1	NA	TRBJ2-1	CASSLRTGNNEQFF	TGTGCCAGCAGCCTACGGACAGGGAATAATGAGCAGTTCTTC
TRBV7-2	TRBD2	NA	TRBJ2-1	CASSLEGGSFSEQFF	TGTGCCAGCAGCTTAGAAGGCGGGAGTTTTAGTGAGCAGTTCTTC
TRBV28	NA	NA	TRBJ2-1	CASSTRREQFF	TGTGCCAGCAGCACCCGGAGAGAGCAGTTCTTC
TRBV6-6	NA	few	TRBJ1-4	CASSYGQGIDEKLFF	TGTGCCAGCAGTTACGGTCAGGGGATAGATGAAAAACTGTTTTTT
TRBV7-8	NA	once	TRBJ1-6	CASSSLLGPGSPLHF	TGTGCCAGCAGTTCACTCCTGGGGCCCGGGTCACCCCTCCACTTT